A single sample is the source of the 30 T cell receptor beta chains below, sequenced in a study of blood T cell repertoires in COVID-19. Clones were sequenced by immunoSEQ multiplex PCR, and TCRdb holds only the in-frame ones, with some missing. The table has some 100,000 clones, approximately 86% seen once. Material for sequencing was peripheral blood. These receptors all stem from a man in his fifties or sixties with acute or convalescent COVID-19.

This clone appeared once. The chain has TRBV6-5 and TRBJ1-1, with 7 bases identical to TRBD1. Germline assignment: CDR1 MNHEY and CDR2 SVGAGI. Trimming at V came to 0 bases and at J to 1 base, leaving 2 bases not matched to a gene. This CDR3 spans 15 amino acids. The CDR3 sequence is CASSYSRQGNTEAFF. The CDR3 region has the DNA TGTGCCAGCAGTTACTCTCGACAGGGGAACACTGAAGCTTTCTTT.

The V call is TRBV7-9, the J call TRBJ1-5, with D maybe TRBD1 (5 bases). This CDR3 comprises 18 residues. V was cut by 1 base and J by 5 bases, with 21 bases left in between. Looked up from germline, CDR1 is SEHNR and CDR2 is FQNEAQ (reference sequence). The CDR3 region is CASSLGTSWGGRDQPQHF. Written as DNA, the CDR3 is TGTGCCAGCAGCTTAGGGACCTCTTGGGGGGGAAGAGATCAGCCCCAGCATTTT.

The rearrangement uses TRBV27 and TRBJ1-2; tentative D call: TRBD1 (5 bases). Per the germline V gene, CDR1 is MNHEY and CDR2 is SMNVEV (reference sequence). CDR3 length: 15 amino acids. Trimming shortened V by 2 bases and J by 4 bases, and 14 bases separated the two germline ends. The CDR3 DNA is TGTGCCAGCAGTTTACAAGGCCTGGGGGGCTATGGCTACACCTTC. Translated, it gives CASSLQGLGGYGYTF.

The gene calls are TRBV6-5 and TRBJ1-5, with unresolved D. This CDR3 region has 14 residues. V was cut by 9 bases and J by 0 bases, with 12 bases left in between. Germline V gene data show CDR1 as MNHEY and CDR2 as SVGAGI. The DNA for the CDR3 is TGTGCCAGTTCCCATACACATAGCAATCAGCCCCAGCATTTT. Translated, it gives CASSHTHSNQPQHF.

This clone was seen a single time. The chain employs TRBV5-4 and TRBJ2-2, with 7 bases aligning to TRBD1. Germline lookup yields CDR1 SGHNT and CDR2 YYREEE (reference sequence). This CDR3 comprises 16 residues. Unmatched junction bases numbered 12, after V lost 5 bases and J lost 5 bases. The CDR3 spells CASRSPGQHDTGELFF. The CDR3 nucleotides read TGTGCCAGCAGATCTCCGGGACAGCATGATACCGGGGAGCTGTTTTTT.

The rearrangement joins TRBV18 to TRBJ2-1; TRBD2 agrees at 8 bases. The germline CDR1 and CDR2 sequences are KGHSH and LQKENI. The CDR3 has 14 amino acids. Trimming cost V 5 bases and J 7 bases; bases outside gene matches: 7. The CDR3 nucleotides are TGTGCCAGCTCAAAGGGACTAGAAAAGAATGAGCAGTTCTTC. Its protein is CASSKGLEKNEQFF.

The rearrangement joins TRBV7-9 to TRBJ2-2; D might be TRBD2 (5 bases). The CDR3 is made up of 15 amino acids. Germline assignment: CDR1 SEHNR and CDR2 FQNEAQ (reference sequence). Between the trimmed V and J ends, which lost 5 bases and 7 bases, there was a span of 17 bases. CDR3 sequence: CASSLEASSIGELFF. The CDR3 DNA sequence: TGTGCCAGCAGCCTTGAAGCTAGCAGCATCGGGGAGCTGTTTTTT. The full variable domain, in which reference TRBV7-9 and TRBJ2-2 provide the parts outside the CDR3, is DTGVSQNPRHKITKRGQNVTFRCDPISEHNRLYWYRQTLGQGPEFLTYFQNEAQLEKSRLLSDRFSAERPKGSFSTLEIQRTEQGDSAMYLCASSLEASSIGELFFGEGSRLTVL.

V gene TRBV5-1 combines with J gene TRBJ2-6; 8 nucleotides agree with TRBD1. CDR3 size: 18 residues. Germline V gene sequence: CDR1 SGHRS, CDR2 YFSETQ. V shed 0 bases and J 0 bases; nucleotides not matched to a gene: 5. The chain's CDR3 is CASSLAGQALSGANVLTF. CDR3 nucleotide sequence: TGCGCCAGCAGCTTGGCGGGACAGGCGCTCTCTGGGGCCAACGTCCTGACTTTC.

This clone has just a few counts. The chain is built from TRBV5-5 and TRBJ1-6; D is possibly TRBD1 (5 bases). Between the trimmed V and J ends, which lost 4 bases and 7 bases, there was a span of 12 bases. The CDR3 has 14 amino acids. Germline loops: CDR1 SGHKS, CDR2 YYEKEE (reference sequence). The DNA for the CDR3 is TGTGCCAGCAGCGCGTTCAGGGAAAATTCACCCCTCCACTTT. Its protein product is CASSAFRENSPLHF.

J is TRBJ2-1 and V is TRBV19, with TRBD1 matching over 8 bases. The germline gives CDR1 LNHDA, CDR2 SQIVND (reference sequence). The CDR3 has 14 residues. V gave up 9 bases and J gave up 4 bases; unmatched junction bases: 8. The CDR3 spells CASGQGQFYNEQFF. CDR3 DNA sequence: TGTGCCAGCGGACAGGGCCAATTTTACAATGAGCAGTTCTTC.

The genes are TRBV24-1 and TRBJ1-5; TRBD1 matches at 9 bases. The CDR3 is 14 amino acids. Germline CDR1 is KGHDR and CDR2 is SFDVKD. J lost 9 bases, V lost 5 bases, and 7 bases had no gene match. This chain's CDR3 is CATSAGQGRRPQHF. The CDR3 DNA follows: TGTGCCACCAGTGCGGGACAGGGTCGGAGGCCCCAGCATTTT.

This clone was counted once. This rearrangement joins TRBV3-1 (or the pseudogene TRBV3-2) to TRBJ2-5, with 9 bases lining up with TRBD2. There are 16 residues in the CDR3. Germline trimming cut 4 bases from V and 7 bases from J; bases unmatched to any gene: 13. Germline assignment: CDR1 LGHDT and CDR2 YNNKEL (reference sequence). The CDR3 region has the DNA TGTGCCAGCAGCCGAGCGACTAGCGGTGCGGAAGGGACCCAGTACTTC. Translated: CASSRATSGAEGTQYF.

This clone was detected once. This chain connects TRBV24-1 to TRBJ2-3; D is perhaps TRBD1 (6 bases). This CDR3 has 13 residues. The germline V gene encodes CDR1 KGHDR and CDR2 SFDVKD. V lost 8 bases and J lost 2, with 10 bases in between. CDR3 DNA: TGTGCCACCATGGACAGTGACACAGATACGCAGTATTTT. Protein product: CATMDSDTDTQYF.

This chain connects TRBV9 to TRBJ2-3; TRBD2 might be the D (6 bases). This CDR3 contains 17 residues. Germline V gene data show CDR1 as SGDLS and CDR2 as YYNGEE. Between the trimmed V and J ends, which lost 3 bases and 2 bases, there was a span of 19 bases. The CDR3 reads CASSEEQVAATTDTQYF. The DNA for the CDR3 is TGTGCCAGCAGCGAGGAACAGGTAGCGGCAACCACAGATACGCAGTATTTT.

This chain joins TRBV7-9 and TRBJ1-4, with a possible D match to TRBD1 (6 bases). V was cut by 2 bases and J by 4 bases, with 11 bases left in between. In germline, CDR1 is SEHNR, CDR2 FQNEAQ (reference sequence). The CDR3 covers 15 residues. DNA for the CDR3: TGTGCCAGCAGCTTACGACAGGCGATTAATGAAAAACTGTTTTTT. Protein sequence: CASSLRQAINEKLFF.

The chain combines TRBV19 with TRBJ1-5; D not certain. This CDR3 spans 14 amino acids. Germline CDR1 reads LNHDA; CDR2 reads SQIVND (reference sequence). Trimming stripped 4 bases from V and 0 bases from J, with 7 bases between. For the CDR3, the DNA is TGTGCCAGTAGTACAACAGATAGCAATCAGCCCCAGCATTTT. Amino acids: CASSTTDSNQPQHF.

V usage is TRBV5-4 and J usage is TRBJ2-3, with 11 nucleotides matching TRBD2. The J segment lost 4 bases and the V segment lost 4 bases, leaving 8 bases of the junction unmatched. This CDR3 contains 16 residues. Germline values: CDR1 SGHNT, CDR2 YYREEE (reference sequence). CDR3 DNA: TGTGCCAGCAGCGGGACACTAGCGGGAGCGGCAGATACGCAGTATTTT. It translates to CASSGTLAGAADTQYF.

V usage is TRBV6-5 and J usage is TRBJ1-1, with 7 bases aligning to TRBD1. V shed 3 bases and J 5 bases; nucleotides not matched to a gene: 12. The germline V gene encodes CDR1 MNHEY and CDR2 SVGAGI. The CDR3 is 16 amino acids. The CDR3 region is CASSYLSQGVITEAFF. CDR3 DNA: TGTGCCAGCAGTTATTTATCCCAGGGGGTGATAACTGAAGCTTTCTTT.

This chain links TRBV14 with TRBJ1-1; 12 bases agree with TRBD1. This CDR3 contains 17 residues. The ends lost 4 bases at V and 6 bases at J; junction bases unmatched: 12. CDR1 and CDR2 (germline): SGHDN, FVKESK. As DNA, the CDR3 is TGTGCCAGCAGCCGATCCGGGACAGGGGGCCCGGCTGCTGAAGCTTTCTTT. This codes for CASSRSGTGGPAAEAFF.

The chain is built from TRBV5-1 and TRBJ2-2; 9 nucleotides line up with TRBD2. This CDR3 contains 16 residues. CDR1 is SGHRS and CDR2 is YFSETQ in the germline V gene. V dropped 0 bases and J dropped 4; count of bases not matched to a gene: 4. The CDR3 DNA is TGCGCCAGCAGCTTGGATGGGACTAGCCGCACCGGGGAGCTGTTTTTT. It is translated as CASSLDGTSRTGELFF.

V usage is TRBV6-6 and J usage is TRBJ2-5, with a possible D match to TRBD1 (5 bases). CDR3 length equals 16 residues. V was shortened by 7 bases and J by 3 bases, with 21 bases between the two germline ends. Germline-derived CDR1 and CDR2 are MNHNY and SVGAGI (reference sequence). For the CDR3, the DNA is TGTGCCAGCACCAATAGGGGCCAGCCCCCCGAAGAGACCCAGTACTTC. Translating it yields CASTNRGQPPEETQYF.

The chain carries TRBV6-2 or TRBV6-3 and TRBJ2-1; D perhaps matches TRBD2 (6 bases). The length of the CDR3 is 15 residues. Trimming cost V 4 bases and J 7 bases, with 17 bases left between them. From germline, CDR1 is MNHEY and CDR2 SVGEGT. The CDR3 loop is CASSWDSLHVNEQFF. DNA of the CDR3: TGTGCCAGCAGTTGGGACTCCTTACATGTTAATGAGCAGTTCTTC.

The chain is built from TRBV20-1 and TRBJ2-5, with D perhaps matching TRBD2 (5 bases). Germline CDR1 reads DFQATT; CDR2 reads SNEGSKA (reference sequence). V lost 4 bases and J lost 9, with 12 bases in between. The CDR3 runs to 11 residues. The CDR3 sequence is CSATAGEAQYF. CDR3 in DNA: TGCAGTGCTACGGCCGGGGAAGCCCAGTACTTC.

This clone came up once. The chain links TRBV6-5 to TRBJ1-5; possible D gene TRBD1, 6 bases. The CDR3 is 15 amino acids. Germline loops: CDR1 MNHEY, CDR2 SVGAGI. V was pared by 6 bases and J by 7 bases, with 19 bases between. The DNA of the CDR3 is TGTGCCAGCAGCAGCGGGGGGGGCGGAGGGCAGCCCCAGCATTTT. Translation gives CASSSGGGGGQPQHF.

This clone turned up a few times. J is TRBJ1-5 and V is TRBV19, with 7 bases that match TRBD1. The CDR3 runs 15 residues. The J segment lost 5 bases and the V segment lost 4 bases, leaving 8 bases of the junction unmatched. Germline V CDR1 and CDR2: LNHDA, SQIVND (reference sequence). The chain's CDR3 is CASSTGTAKYQPQHF. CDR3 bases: TGTGCCAGTAGTACCGGGACAGCCAAATATCAGCCCCAGCATTTT.

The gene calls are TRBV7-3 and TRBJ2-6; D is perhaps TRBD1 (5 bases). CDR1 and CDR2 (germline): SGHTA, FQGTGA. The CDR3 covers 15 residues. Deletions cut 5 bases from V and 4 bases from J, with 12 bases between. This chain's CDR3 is CASSRQTAGANVLTF. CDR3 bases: TGTGCCAGCAGCCGGCAGACAGCCGGGGCCAACGTCCTGACTTTC.

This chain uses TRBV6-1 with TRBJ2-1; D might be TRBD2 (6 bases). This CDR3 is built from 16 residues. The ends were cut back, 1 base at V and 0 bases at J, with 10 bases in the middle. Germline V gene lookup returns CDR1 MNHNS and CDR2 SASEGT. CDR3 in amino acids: CASSEGASASYNEQFF. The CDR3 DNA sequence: TGTGCCAGCAGTGAAGGCGCTAGCGCCTCCTACAATGAGCAGTTCTTC.

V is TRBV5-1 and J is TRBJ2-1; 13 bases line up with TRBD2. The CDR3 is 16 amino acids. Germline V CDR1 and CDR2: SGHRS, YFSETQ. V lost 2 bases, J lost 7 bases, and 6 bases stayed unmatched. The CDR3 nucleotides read TGCGCCAGCAGCTTTACGGGACTAGCGGGAACGAATGAGCAGTTCTTC. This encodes CASSFTGLAGTNEQFF.

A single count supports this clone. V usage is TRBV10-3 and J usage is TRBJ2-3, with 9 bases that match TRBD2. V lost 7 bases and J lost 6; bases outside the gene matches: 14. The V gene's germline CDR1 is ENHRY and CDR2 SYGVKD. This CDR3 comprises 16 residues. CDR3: CAIKNAASGALDTQYF. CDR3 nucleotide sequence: TGTGCCATCAAAAATGCGGCTAGCGGGGCATTGGATACGCAGTATTTT.

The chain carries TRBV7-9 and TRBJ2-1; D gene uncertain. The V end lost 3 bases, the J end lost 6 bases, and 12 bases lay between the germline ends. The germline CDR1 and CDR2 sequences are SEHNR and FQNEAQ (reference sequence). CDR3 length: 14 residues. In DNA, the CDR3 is TGTGCCAGCAGCTTCGGGTCACCGGGCAATGAGCAGTTCTTC. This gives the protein CASSFGSPGNEQFF.